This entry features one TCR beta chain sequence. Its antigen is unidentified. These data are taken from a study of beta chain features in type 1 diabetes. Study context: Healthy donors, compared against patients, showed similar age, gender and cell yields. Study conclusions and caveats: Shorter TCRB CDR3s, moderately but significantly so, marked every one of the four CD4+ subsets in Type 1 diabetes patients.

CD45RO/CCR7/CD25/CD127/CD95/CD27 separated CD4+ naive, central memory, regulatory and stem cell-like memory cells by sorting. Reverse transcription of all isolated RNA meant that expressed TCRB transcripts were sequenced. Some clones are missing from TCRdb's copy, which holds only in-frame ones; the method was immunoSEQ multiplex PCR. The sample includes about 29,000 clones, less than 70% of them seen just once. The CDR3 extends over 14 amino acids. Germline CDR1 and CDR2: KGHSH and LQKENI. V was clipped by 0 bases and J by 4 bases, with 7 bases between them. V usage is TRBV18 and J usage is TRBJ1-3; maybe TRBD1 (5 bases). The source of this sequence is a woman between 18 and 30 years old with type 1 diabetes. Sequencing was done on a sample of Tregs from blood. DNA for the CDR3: TGTGCCAGCTCACCACCGGGGGGAGGAAACACCATATATTTT. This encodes CASSPPGGGNTIYF.